The 10 T cell receptor beta chains given below trace back to one sample, sequenced in a study of control samples from healthy donors and cancer patients. Assay used: immunoSEQ multiplex PCR; TCRdb lists only in-frame clones, some missing. This sample has 120,000 or so clones, with roughly 90% found just once. What was sequenced was blood. These receptor sequences come from a man aged 50-59 years in good health.

This sequence joins TRBV28 and TRBJ1-5, with D tentatively TRBD1 (6 bases). V was shortened by 5 bases and J by 0 bases, with 11 bases between the two germline ends. CDR3 length: 15 amino acids. Per the germline V gene, CDR1 is MDHEN and CDR2 is SYDVKM. This CDR3 is CASSLQGFSNQPQHF. The CDR3 nucleotides read TGTGCCAGCAGTCTACAGGGATTTAGCAATCAGCCCCAGCATTTT.

This clone has only one observation. J is TRBJ2-4 and V is TRBV7-2; the D is unclear. V was pared by 7 bases and J by 0 bases, with 13 bases between. The CDR3 spans 15 residues. CDR1 is SGHTA, CDR2 FQGNSA, per germline. The CDR3 sequence is CASTPDPRAKNIQYF. CDR3 coding DNA: TGTGCCAGCACCCCGGACCCGAGAGCCAAAAACATTCAGTACTTC.

The chain is built from TRBV29-1 and TRBJ1-2; 8 positions agree with TRBD1. The length of the CDR3 is 14 residues. V was clipped by 6 bases and J by 4 bases; unmatched bases: 10. CDR1 SQVTM and CDR2 ANQGSEA come from the germline V gene. CDR3: CSVHRPGQAYGYTF. As DNA, the CDR3 is TGCAGCGTCCACCGACCGGGACAGGCCTATGGCTACACCTTC.

This clone was picked up one time. The chain carries TRBV2 and TRBJ2-7, with D possibly TRBD1 on 5 matching bases. Germline V CDR1 and CDR2: SNHLY, FYNNEI. V lost 3 bases, J lost 0 bases, and 15 bases lay in between. The CDR3 runs 16 residues. Here the CDR3 DNA reads TGTGCCAGCAGTGAGGTGCTAGGGGCCGGCTCCTACGAGCAGTACTTC. Translating it yields CASSEVLGAGSYEQYF.

The rearrangement links TRBV6-6 to TRBJ1-4, with TRBD1 matching 7 bases. V was pared by 2 bases and J by 6 bases, with 3 bases of the junction left unmatched. This CDR3 region has 14 residues. The germline CDR1 and CDR2 sequences are MNHNY and SVGAGI (reference sequence). The DNA of the CDR3 is TGTGCCAGCAGTTACAGGGGGCTCGATGAAAAACTGTTTTTT. It specifies CASSYRGLDEKLFF.

V and J are TRBV10-3 and TRBJ2-2; 11 bases map to TRBD2. Germline lookup yields CDR1 ENHRY and CDR2 SYGVKD. V shed 10 bases, J shed 5 bases, and the junction held 9 bases outside the gene matches. This CDR3 is built from 15 residues. The CDR3 DNA sequence: TGTGCCACCAGGCCCGGGACTAGCGGTACCGGGGAGCTGTTTTTT. It specifies CATRPGTSGTGELFF.

The chain has TRBV7-9 and TRBJ1-5; D is unresolved. This CDR3 contains 15 residues. V lost 4 bases, J lost 0 bases, and 10 bases lay in between. From germline, CDR1 is SEHNR and CDR2 FQNEAQ (reference sequence). Here the CDR3 DNA reads TGTGCCAGCAGCTCAACCGGGAATAGCAATCAGCCCCAGCATTTT. This gives the protein CASSSTGNSNQPQHF.

A single count supports this clone. This chain joins TRBV7-2 and TRBJ1-1; no clear D gene. Germline V gene sequence: CDR1 SGHTA, CDR2 FQGNSA. Between the trimmed V and J ends, which lost 4 bases and 0 bases, there was a span of 6 bases. The CDR3 length is 13 residues. CDR3 loop: CASSSQLNTEAFF. Here the CDR3 DNA reads TGTGCCAGCAGCTCCCAATTGAACACTGAAGCTTTCTTT.

V is TRBV4-3 and J is TRBJ1-2; a weak D match, TRBD1 (5 bases). Germline CDR1 and CDR2: LGHNA and YSLEER. The V gene lost 1 base and the J gene lost 5 bases, with 14 bases spanning the gap. The CDR3 loop spans 15 amino acids. The CDR3 loop reads CASSQVTGLAYGYTF. CDR3 DNA sequence: TGCGCCAGCAGCCAAGTAACAGGCCTGGCTTATGGCTACACCTTC.

The chain uses TRBV29-1 and TRBJ1-3, with TRBD1 matching over 10 bases. The CDR3 consists of 16 residues. Losses at the gene ends were 0 bases for V and 4 bases for J; bases not matched to a gene: 6. Germline values: CDR1 SQVTM, CDR2 ANQGSEA. As DNA, the CDR3 is TGCAGCGTTGAAGAGCGACAGGGGGCCAGAGGAAACACCATATATTTT. Its protein product is CSVEERQGARGNTIYF. Filled out from reference TRBV29-1 and TRBJ1-3, the complete variable domain reads SAVISQKPSRDICQRGTSLTIQCQVDSQVTMMFWYRQQPGQSLTLIATANQGSEATYESGFVIDKFPISRPNLTFSTLTVSNMSPEDSSIYLCSVEERQGARGNTIYFGEGSWLTVV.